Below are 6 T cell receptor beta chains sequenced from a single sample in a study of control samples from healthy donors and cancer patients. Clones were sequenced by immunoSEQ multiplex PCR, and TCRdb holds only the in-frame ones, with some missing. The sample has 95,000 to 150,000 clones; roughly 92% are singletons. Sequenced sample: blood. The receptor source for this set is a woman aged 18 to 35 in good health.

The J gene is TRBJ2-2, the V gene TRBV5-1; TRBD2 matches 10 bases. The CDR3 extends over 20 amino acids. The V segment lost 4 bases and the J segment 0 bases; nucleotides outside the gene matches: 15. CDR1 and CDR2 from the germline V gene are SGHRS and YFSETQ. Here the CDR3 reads CASSRSPGLALRSNTGELFF. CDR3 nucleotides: TGCGCCAGCAGCCGCTCACCGGGACTAGCGCTTCGATCGAACACCGGGGAGCTGTTTTTT.

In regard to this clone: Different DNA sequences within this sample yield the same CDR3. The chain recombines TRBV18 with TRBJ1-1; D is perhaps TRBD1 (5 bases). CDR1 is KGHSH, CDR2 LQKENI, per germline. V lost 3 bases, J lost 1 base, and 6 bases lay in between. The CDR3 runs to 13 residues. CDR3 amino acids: CASSPQGNTEAFF. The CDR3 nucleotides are TGTGCCAGCTCACCGCAGGGGAACACTGAAGCTTTCTTT.

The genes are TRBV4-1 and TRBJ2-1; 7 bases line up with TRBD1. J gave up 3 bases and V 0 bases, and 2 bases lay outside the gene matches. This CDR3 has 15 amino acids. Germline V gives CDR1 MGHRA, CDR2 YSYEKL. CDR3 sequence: CASSQDTGVYNEQFF. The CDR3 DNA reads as TGCGCCAGCAGCCAAGATACAGGGGTCTACAATGAGCAGTTCTTC.

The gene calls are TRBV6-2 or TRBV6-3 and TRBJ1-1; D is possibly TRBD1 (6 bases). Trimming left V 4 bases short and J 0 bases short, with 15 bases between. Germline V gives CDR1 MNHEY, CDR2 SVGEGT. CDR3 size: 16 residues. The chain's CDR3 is CASSSPGGRVNTEAFF. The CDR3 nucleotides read TGTGCCAGCAGTTCCCCCGGGGGGCGGGTGAACACTGAAGCTTTCTTT.

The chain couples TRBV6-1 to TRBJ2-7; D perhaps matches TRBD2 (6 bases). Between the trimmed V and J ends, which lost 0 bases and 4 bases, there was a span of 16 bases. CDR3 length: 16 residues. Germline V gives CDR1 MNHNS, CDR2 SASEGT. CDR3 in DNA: TGTGCCAGCAGTGAAGCGGGGGGTTTTTTGGGGTACGAGCAGTACTTC. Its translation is CASSEAGGFLGYEQYF.

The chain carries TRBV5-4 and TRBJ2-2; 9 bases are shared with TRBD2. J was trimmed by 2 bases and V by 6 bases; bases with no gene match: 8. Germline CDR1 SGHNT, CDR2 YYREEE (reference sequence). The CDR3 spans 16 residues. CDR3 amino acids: CASKSAGGPNTGELFF. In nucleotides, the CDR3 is TGTGCCAGCAAATCGGCGGGAGGGCCAAACACCGGGGAGCTGTTTTTT.